This T cell receptor (beta chain) was observed in a study of T cell responses to AZD1222 COVID-19 vaccine. Study-wide results and caveats: Across spike, vaccine-associated CD4 TCRs were found, dominant at 160-218 and 743-854. The number of AZD1222 recipients seropositive at baseline was only 5 to 7. Variant regions that are unmutated are reportedly the target of nearly half of spike-specific TCRs. Spike-specific TCR breadth and depth both grew after two AZD1222 doses.

Measured with immunoSEQ multiplex PCR; TCRdb has only the in-frame clones, and not every one. The table shows some 130,000 clones, with around 84% occurring only once. Regarding this clone: Its specificity is not known.

This CDR3 spans 14 amino acids. The ends were cut back, 7 bases at V and 0 bases at J, with 10 bases in the middle. Germline values: CDR1 KGHDR, CDR2 SFDVKD. Sample: peripheral blood, taken on day 0 of AZD1222 vaccination. The origin of this receptor is an adult in good health. The chain couples TRBV24-1 to TRBJ2-3; D possibly corresponds to TRBD1 (6 bases). CDR3 nucleotide sequence: TGTGCCACCAGACCTCAGGGGAGCACAGATACGCAGTATTTT. Amino acid sequence: CATRPQGSTDTQYF.